Listed below are T cell receptor beta chains from one sample, sequenced in a study of blood T cell repertoires in COVID-19. Generated by immunoSEQ multiplex PCR, the TCRdb table keeps only in-frame clones and is missing some. The sample consists of a few hundred thousand clones, 70% to 90% of them appearing once. Sequenced input: peripheral blood. These receptors were collected from a woman under 40 with active or convalescent COVID-19. Each CDR3 is given with its conserved first and last residue. The D gene is left open where the match is weak. Not every row has a clone size; where given, it reads once, few, many or a size class.

>-|-|TRBJ2-7|TRBV10-3
CAISQGQYEQYF
TGTGCCATCAGCCAAGGACAGTACGAGCAGTACTTC
>-|-|TRBJ1-6|TRBV14
CASSQAQGYNSPLHF
TGTGCCAGCAGCCAGGCACAGGGATATAATTCACCCCTCCACTTT
>-|-|TRBJ1-2|TRBV5-1
CASSLEGGAAQGYTF
TGCGCCAGCAGCTTGGAGGGTGGGGCAGCACAAGGCTACACCTTC
>TRBD1|-|TRBJ1-6|TRBV9
CASSRTGGESPLHF
TGTGCCAGCAGTCGTACAGGGGGTGAGTCACCCCTCCACTTT
>TRBD1|-|TRBJ1-5|TRBV19
CASSTTGGVNQPQHF
TGTGCCAGTAGTACAACAGGGGGAGTCAATCAGCCCCAGCATTTT
>TRBD2|-|TRBJ2-1|TRBV3-1/TRBV3-2
CASSQDRGRVGNEQFF
TGTGCCAGCAGCCAAGATAGAGGGAGGGTGGGCAATGAGCAGTTCTTC
>TRBD2|-|TRBJ2-7|TRBV7-2
CASSEAREAEQYF
TGTGCCAGCAGCGAAGCGCGGGAGGCCGAGCAGTACTTC
>TRBD2|-|TRBJ2-7|TRBV28
CASSSPGGGRDSYEQYF
TGTGCCAGCAGTTCCCCGGGGGGTGGCAGGGATTCCTACGAGCAGTACTTC
>-|-|TRBJ1-3|TRBV24-1
CATSDFLRNTIYF
TGTGCCACCAGTGATTTTTTGAGGAACACCATATATTTT
>-|-|TRBJ2-1|TRBV15
CATSRVHRVDSYNEQFF
TGTGCCACCAGCAGAGTCCACAGGGTGGACTCCTACAATGAGCAGTTCTTC
>-|once|TRBJ1-5|TRBV2
CASSDTGGQPQHF
TGTGCCAGCAGTGATACCGGCGGGCAGCCCCAGCATTTT
>TRBD1|few|TRBJ1-5|TRBV4-1
CASSQDTETGYNQPQHF
TGCGCCAGCAGCCAAGATACCGAGACAGGGTACAATCAGCCCCAGCATTTT
>TRBD2|-|TRBJ2-1|TRBV7-2
CASSFAGGTYNEQFF
TGTGCCAGCAGCTTTGCGGGGGGAACCTACAATGAGCAGTTCTTC
>TRBD2|-|TRBJ2-3|TRBV24-1
CATSEGASGGRSTDTQYF
TGTGCCACCAGCGAGGGGGCTAGCGGGGGGCGGAGCACAGATACGCAGTATTTT
>-|few|TRBJ2-5|TRBV5-1
CASSGGTGETQYF
TGCGCCAGCAGCGGGGGGACTGGGGAGACCCAGTACTTC
>TRBD2|-|TRBJ2-3|TRBV5-1
CASSLSGGGADTQYF
TGCGCCAGCAGCCTTAGCGGGGGGGGCGCAGATACGCAGTATTTT